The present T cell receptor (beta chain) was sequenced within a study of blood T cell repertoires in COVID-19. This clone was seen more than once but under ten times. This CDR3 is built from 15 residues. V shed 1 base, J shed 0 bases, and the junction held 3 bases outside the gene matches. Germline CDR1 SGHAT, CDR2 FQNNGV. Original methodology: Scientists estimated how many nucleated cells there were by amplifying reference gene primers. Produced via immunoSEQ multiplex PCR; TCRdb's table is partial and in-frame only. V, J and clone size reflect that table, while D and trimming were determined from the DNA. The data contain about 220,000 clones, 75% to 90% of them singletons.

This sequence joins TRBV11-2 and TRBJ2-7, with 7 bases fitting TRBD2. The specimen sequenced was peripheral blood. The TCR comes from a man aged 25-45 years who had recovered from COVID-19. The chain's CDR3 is CASSLVRGSSYEQYF. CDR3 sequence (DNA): TGTGCCAGCAGCTTAGTGCGGGGGAGCTCCTACGAGCAGTACTTC.